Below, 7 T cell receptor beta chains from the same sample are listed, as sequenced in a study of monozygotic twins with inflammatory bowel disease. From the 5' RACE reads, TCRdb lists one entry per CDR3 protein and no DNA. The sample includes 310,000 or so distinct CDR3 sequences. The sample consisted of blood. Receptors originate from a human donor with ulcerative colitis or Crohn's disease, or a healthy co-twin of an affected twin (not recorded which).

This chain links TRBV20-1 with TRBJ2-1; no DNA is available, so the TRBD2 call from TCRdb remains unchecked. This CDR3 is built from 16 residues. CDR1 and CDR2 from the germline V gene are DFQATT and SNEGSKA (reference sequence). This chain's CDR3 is CSARPQTSGSFNEQFF.

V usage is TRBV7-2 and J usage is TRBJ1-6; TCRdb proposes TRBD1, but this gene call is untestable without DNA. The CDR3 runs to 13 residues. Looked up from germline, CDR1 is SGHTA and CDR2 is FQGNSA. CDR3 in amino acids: CASSLDREAPLHF.

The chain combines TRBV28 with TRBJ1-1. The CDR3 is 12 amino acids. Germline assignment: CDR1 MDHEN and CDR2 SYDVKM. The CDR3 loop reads CASSLVVTEAFF.

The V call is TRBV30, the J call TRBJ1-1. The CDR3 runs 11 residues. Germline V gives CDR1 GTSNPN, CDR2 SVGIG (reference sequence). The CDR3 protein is CAWAYNTEAFF.

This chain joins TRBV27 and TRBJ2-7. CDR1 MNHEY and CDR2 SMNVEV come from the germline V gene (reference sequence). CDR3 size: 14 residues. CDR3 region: CASSSTAESYEQYF.

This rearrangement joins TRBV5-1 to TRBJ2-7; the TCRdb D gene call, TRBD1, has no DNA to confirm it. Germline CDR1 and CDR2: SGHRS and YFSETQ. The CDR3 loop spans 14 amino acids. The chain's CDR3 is CASSLVGGPYEQYF.

The CDR3 protein is CATSRPTGNEAFF. This chain links TRBV15 with TRBJ1-1; TCRdb gives TRBD1 as the D gene, but with no DNA this cannot be confirmed. The CDR3 is made up of 13 amino acids. Germline values: CDR1 LNHNV, CDR2 YYDKDF (reference sequence).